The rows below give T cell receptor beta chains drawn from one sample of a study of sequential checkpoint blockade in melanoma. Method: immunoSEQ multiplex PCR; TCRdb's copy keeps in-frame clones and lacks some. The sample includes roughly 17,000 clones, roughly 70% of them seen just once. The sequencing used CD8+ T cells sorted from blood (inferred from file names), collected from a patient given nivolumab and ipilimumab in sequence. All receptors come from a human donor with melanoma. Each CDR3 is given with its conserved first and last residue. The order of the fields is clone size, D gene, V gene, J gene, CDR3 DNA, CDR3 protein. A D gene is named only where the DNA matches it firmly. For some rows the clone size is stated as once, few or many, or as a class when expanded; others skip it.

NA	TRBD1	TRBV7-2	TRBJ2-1	TGTGCCAGCAGTTCGGACAGGGGAGGTCTAAATGAGCAGTTCTTC	CASSSDRGGLNEQFF
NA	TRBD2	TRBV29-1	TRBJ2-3	TGCAGCGTTGATGCTAGCGGGAGTACAGATACGCAGTATTTT	CSVDASGSTDTQYF
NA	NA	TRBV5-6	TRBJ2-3	TGTGCCAGCAGCTTGCCCAGGGGCCCAGATACGCAGTATTTT	CASSLPRGPDTQYF
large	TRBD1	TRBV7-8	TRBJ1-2	TGTGCCAGCAGCGGACAGGGGACATTGGCCTATGGCTACACCTTC	CASSGQGTLAYGYTF
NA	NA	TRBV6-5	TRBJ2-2	TGTGCCAGCAGTTGGAGGGGTCCCGGGGAGCTGTTTTTT	CASSWRGPGELFF
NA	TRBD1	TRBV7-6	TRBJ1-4	TGTGCCAGCAGCAGGACAGGGGCGGCAACTAATGAAAAACTGTTTTTT	CASSRTGAATNEKLFF
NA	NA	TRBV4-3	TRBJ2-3	TGCGCCAGCAGCCCCACCCTGCTAGGGGCAGATACGCAGTATTTT	CASSPTLLGADTQYF
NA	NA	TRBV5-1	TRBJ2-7	TGCGCCAGCAGCTTGGAGGGGGGGCCCCAGTACGAGCAGTACTTC	CASSLEGGPQYEQYF
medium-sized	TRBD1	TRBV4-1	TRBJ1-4	TGCGCCAGCAGCCAAGATTGGGGACAGGGGGCGGGGTTAGGAGAAAAACTGTTTTTT	CASSQDWGQGAGLGEKLFF
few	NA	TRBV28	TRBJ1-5	TGTGCCAGCCAGAGGGGGAGCAATCAGCCCCAGCATTTT	CASQRGSNQPQHF
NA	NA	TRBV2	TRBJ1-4	TGTGCCGTACATACAGGGACGACAGGAAAACTGTTTTTT	CAVHTGTTGKLFF
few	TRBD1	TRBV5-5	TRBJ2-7	TGTGCCAGCAGCCAAGAACCCGGGACAGGGGGCTACGAGCAGTACTTC	CASSQEPGTGGYEQYF
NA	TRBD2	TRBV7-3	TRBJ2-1	TGTGCCAGCAGCCCAGGACTAGCGGGAGGCTCGAGCTCCTACAATGAGCAGTTCTTC	CASSPGLAGGSSSYNEQFF
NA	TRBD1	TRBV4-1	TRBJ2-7	TGCGCCAGCAGCTCTGGACAGGGGTACGAGCAGTACTTC	CASSSGQGYEQYF
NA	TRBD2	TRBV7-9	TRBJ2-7	TGTGCCAGCAGCCCTCTAGCGGGGGCCCACTCCTACGAGCAGTACTTC	CASSPLAGAHSYEQYF
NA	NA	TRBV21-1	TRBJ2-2	TGTGCCAGCAGCAACAGAGGTCCCCCGAACACCGGGGAGCTGTTTTTT	CASSNRGPPNTGELFF
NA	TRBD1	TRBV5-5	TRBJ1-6	TGCGCCAGCAGCCAAGATGGGACAGGGAGGAGTAACTCACCCCTCCACTTT	CASSQDGTGRSNSPLHF
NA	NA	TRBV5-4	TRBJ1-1	TGTGCCAGCAGCCCCCTCATGGGGCGAAGCACTGAAGCTTTCTTT	CASSPLMGRSTEAFF